This T cell receptor (beta chain) was recovered during a study of technical replicates of blood from several donors. Clones were read by immunoSEQ multiplex PCR, and TCRdb kept only the in-frame ones, dropping some. The top ten hold more than 4.5% of the sample, which has tens of thousands of clones, 70% to 90% seen once. The source is a human donor in good health. Some clones in this sample may be carry-over from other donors' samples. Source material: PBMCs.

DNA for the CDR3: TGTGCCAGCAGCTTAGCGGGAGGGACCGGGGAGCTGTTTTTT. This encodes CASSLAGGTGELFF. The chain joins TRBV7-3 to TRBJ2-2; 9 nucleotides line up with TRBD2. Germline CDR1 reads SGHTA; CDR2 reads FQGTGA. The J segment lost 5 bases and the V segment lost 2 bases, leaving 0 bases of the junction unmatched. This CDR3 spans 14 amino acids.